This is a list of T cell receptor gamma chains from one sample in a study of Vδ1+ human thymocytes. TCRdb re-identified clones in the multiplex PCR reads via CATT. The sample consists of approximately 20,000 gamma-chain clones, around 15% of them appearing once. Sequencing used Vdelta1+ gamma-delta thymocytes from the thymus. These TCRs come from a child younger than two who had congenital heart surgery. The CDR3 runs from the conserved cysteine through the conserved F or W. Only part of the rows carry a size: once, few, many, or a class if the clone is expanded.

clone size: -; V gene: TRGV8; J gene: TRGJP; CDR3 protein: CATWDKQELGKKIKVF; CDR3 DNA: TGTGCCACCTGGGATAAGCAAGAGTTGGGCAAAAAAATCAAGGTATTT
clone size: -; V gene: TRGV2; J gene: TRGJ1/TRGJ2; CDR3 protein: CATWDLMNREGNYKKLF; CDR3 DNA: TGTGCCACCTGGGATTTGATGAATCGAGAGGGAAATTATAAGAAACTCTTT
clone size: few; V gene: TRGV4; J gene: TRGJ1/TRGJ2; CDR3 protein: CATWDGLRGPDYYKKLF; CDR3 DNA: TGTGCCACCTGGGATGGGCTGCGAGGACCCGATTATTATAAGAAACTCTTT
clone size: -; V gene: TRGV4; J gene: TRGJ1/TRGJ2; CDR3 protein: CATWKVKDYKKLF; CDR3 DNA: TGTGCCACCTGGAAAGTTAAGGATTATAAGAAACTCTTT
clone size: -; V gene: TRGV4; J gene: TRGJ1/TRGJ2; CDR3 protein: CATWNGPVSYKKLF; CDR3 DNA: TGTGCCACCTGGAATGGGCCAGTTTCTTATAAGAAACTCTTT
clone size: -; V gene: TRGV2; J gene: TRGJ1/TRGJ2; CDR3 protein: CATWDGLNYYKKLF; CDR3 DNA: TGTGCCACCTGGGACGGGCTCAATTATTATAAGAAACTCTTT
clone size: -; V gene: TRGV5; J gene: TRGJ1/TRGJ2; CDR3 protein: CATWDSPIYYKKLF; CDR3 DNA: TGTGCCACCTGGGACAGTCCTATTTATTATAAGAAACTCTTT
clone size: -; V gene: TRGV4; J gene: TRGJ1/TRGJ2; CDR3 protein: CATWNGEYYKKLF; CDR3 DNA: TGTGCCACCTGGAATGGGGAATATTATAAGAAACTCTTT
clone size: -; V gene: TRGV9; J gene: TRGJ1/TRGJ2; CDR3 protein: CALWSWGPREKLF; CDR3 DNA: TGTGCCTTGTGGTCATGGGGCCCTAGGGAGAAACTCTTT
clone size: -; V gene: TRGV4; J gene: TRGJ1/TRGJ2; CDR3 protein: CATWDAPYYKKLF; CDR3 DNA: TGTGCCACCTGGGATGCCCCTTATTATAAGAAACTCTTT
clone size: few; V gene: TRGV3; J gene: TRGJ1/TRGJ2; CDR3 protein: CATWDRLPFYYKKLF; CDR3 DNA: TGTGCCACCTGGGACAGGCTCCCGTTTTATTATAAGAAACTCTTT
clone size: -; V gene: TRGV4; J gene: TRGJ1/TRGJ2; CDR3 protein: CATWNSLYYKKLF; CDR3 DNA: TGTGCCACCTGGAATTCTCTTTATTATAAGAAACTCTTT
clone size: few; V gene: TRGV4; J gene: TRGJ1/TRGJ2; CDR3 protein: CATWKGELYYKKLF; CDR3 DNA: TGTGCCACCTGGAAAGGAGAACTTTATTATAAGAAACTCTTT
clone size: -; V gene: TRGV9; J gene: TRGJ1/TRGJ2; CDR3 protein: CALWEDDKKLF; CDR3 DNA: TGTGCCTTGTGGGAGGACGATAAGAAACTCTTT
clone size: few; V gene: TRGV8; J gene: TRGJ1/TRGJ2; CDR3 protein: CATWDRLGPIKKLF; CDR3 DNA: TGTGCCACCTGGGATAGGTTAGGACCGATTAAGAAACTCTTT
clone size: -; V gene: TRGV4; J gene: TRGJ1/TRGJ2; CDR3 protein: CASPYYKKLF; CDR3 DNA: TGTGCCTCTCCTTATTATAAGAAACTCTTT
clone size: -; V gene: TRGV4; J gene: TRGJ1/TRGJ2; CDR3 protein: CATWNPTKKLF; CDR3 DNA: TGTGCCACCTGGAATCCTACTAAGAAACTCTTT
clone size: -; V gene: TRGV2; J gene: TRGJ1/TRGJ2; CDR3 protein: CATWDEGKLF; CDR3 DNA: TGTGCCACCTGGGACGAGGGGAAACTCTTT
clone size: few; V gene: TRGV5; J gene: TRGJ1/TRGJ2; CDR3 protein: CATWDSVNYYKKLF; CDR3 DNA: TGTGCCACCTGGGACAGTGTTAATTATTATAAGAAACTCTTT
clone size: few; V gene: TRGV8; J gene: TRGJ1/TRGJ2; CDR3 protein: CATWDSGYYKKLF; CDR3 DNA: TGTGCCACCTGGGATAGTGGCTATTATAAGAAACTCTTT
clone size: -; V gene: TRGV9; J gene: TRGJP; CDR3 protein: CALWEAHELGKRIKVF; CDR3 DNA: TGTGCCTTGTGGGAAGCTCACGAGTTGGGCAAAAGAATCAAGGTATTT
clone size: few; V gene: TRGV8; J gene: TRGJ1/TRGJ2; CDR3 protein: CATWDTLKKLF; CDR3 DNA: TGTGCCACCTGGGATACCCTTAAGAAACTCTTT
clone size: few; V gene: TRGV2; J gene: TRGJ1/TRGJ2; CDR3 protein: CATWDGREDYYKKLF; CDR3 DNA: TGTGCCACCTGGGACGGGCGTGAGGATTATTATAAGAAACTCTTT
clone size: few; V gene: TRGV3; J gene: TRGJ1/TRGJ2; CDR3 protein: CATWDPQSYKKLF; CDR3 DNA: TGTGCCACCTGGGACCCGCAGAGTTATAAGAAACTCTTT
clone size: few; V gene: TRGV9; J gene: TRGJP; CDR3 protein: CALWEQELDKKIKVF; CDR3 DNA: TGTGCCTTGTGGGAGCAAGAGTTGGACAAAAAAATCAAGGTATTT
clone size: -; V gene: TRGV3; J gene: TRGJ1/TRGJ2; CDR3 protein: CATWDRRGDYKKLF; CDR3 DNA: TGTGCCACCTGGGACAGGCGGGGTGACTATAAGAAACTCTTT
clone size: -; V gene: TRGV4; J gene: TRGJ1/TRGJ2; CDR3 protein: CATWIRRAYKKLF; CDR3 DNA: TGTGCCACCTGGATTAGGCGGGCTTATAAGAAACTCTTT
clone size: few; V gene: TRGV2; J gene: TRGJ1/TRGJ2; CDR3 protein: CATWDGPGYKKLF; CDR3 DNA: TGTGCCACCTGGGACGGGCCTGGTTATAAGAAACTCTTT
clone size: few; V gene: TRGV9; J gene: TRGJ1/TRGJ2; CDR3 protein: CALWEVNQRKLF; CDR3 DNA: TGTGCCTTGTGGGAGGTGAATCAAAGGAAACTCTTT
clone size: -; V gene: TRGV5; J gene: TRGJ1/TRGJ2; CDR3 protein: CATWDRPGHYYKKLF; CDR3 DNA: TGTGCCACCTGGGACCGGCCGGGGCATTATTATAAGAAACTCTTT
clone size: -; V gene: TRGV4; J gene: TRGJ1/TRGJ2; CDR3 protein: CATWDGSRNYKKLF; CDR3 DNA: TGTGCCACCTGGGATGGATCAAGAAATTATAAGAAACTCTTT
clone size: few; V gene: TRGV3; J gene: TRGJ1/TRGJ2; CDR3 protein: CATWDGWGIEKLF; CDR3 DNA: TGTGCCACCTGGGACGGGTGGGGAATAGAGAAACTCTTT
clone size: -; V gene: TRGV5; J gene: TRGJ1/TRGJ2; CDR3 protein: CATWDWVNYYKKLF; CDR3 DNA: TGTGCCACCTGGGACTGGGTGAATTATTATAAGAAACTCTTT
clone size: -; V gene: TRGV5; J gene: TRGJ1/TRGJ2; CDR3 protein: CATWDNRDKKLF; CDR3 DNA: TGTGCCACCTGGGACAACAGAGATAAGAAACTCTTT
clone size: -; V gene: TRGV8; J gene: TRGJ1/TRGJ2; CDR3 protein: CATWDPSYYKKLF; CDR3 DNA: TGTGCCACCTGGGATCCCTCTTATTATAAGAAACTCTTT
clone size: few; V gene: TRGV8; J gene: TRGJ1/TRGJ2; CDR3 protein: CATWVSYYKKLF; CDR3 DNA: TGTGCCACCTGGGTGTCTTATTATAAGAAACTCTTT
clone size: medium-sized; V gene: TRGV4; J gene: TRGJ1/TRGJ2; CDR3 protein: CATWNGRYKKLF; CDR3 DNA: TGTGCCACCTGGAATGGGCGATATAAGAAACTCTTT
clone size: -; V gene: TRGV8; J gene: TRGJ1/TRGJ2; CDR3 protein: CATWDPSYYKKLF; CDR3 DNA: TGTGCCACCTGGGACCCATCTTATTATAAGAAACTCTTT
clone size: few; V gene: TRGV9; J gene: TRGJ1/TRGJ2; CDR3 protein: CALWEVPGVYYKKLF; CDR3 DNA: TGTGCCTTGTGGGAGGTGCCCGGGGTTTATTATAAGAAACTCTTT
clone size: -; V gene: TRGV4; J gene: TRGJ1/TRGJ2; CDR3 protein: CATWDGHVVYKKLF; CDR3 DNA: TGTGCCACCTGGGATGGGCACGTTGTTTATAAGAAACTCTTT
clone size: few; V gene: TRGV8; J gene: TRGJ1/TRGJ2; CDR3 protein: CATWDERKKLF; CDR3 DNA: TGTGCCACCTGGGATGAGAGGAAGAAACTCTTT
clone size: -; V gene: TRGV2; J gene: TRGJP1; CDR3 protein: CATWDAYTTGWFKIF; CDR3 DNA: TGTGCCACCTGGGACGCCTATACCACTGGTTGGTTCAAGATATTT
clone size: few; V gene: TRGV9; J gene: TRGJ1/TRGJ2; CDR3 protein: CALWEAHKKLF; CDR3 DNA: TGTGCCTTGTGGGAGGCTCATAAGAAACTCTTT
clone size: medium-sized; V gene: TRGV9; J gene: TRGJ1/TRGJ2; CDR3 protein: CALWVNYYKKLF; CDR3 DNA: TGTGCCTTGTGGGTGAATTATTATAAGAAACTCTTT
clone size: -; V gene: TRGV9; J gene: TRGJ1/TRGJ2; CDR3 protein: CALWEGIKKLF; CDR3 DNA: TGTGCCTTGTGGGAGGGGATAAAGAAACTCTTT
clone size: -; V gene: TRGV9; J gene: TRGJ1/TRGJ2; CDR3 protein: CALWEEPKKLF; CDR3 DNA: TGTGCCTTGTGGGAGGAACCTAAGAAACTCTTT
clone size: -; V gene: TRGV5; J gene: TRGJ1/TRGJ2; CDR3 protein: CATWDHRFYYKKLF; CDR3 DNA: TGTGCCACCTGGGACCACCGCTTTTATTATAAGAAACTCTTT
clone size: few; V gene: TRGV4; J gene: TRGJ1/TRGJ2; CDR3 protein: CATWDGSHYKKLF; CDR3 DNA: TGTGCCACCTGGGATGGATCGCATTATAAGAAACTCTTT
clone size: -; V gene: TRGV4; J gene: TRGJ1/TRGJ2; CDR3 protein: CATWRSDYKKLF; CDR3 DNA: TGTGCCACCTGGAGGTCCGATTATAAGAAACTCTTT
clone size: -; V gene: TRGV4; J gene: TRGJ1/TRGJ2; CDR3 protein: CATWNGHDYYKKLF; CDR3 DNA: TGTGCCACCTGGAATGGGCATGATTATTATAAGAAACTCTTT
clone size: few; V gene: TRGV9; J gene: TRGJ1/TRGJ2; CDR3 protein: CALWEVPRRYYKKLF; CDR3 DNA: TGTGCCTTGTGGGAGGTGCCCAGGAGGTATTATAAGAAACTCTTT
clone size: few; V gene: TRGV9; J gene: TRGJ1/TRGJ2; CDR3 protein: CASWEANYKKLF; CDR3 DNA: TGTGCCTCGTGGGAGGCCAATTATAAGAAACTCTTT
clone size: -; V gene: TRGV9; J gene: TRGJP; CDR3 protein: CALWEGRGLGKKIKVF; CDR3 DNA: TGTGCCTTGTGGGAGGGAAGGGGGTTGGGCAAAAAAATCAAGGTATTT
clone size: few; V gene: TRGV2; J gene: TRGJP2; CDR3 protein: CATWDGPRYSSDWIKTF; CDR3 DNA: TGTGCCACCTGGGACGGGCCCCGTTATAGTAGTGATTGGATCAAGACGTTT